These 15 T cell receptor beta chains were sequenced from one sample in a study of OX40 agonist ivuxolimab in advanced cancers. Generated by immunoSEQ multiplex PCR, the TCRdb table keeps only in-frame clones and is missing some. The sample shows roughly 90,000 clones, 85% to 90% of them seen only once. Sequenced material: CD4+ or CD8+ T cells sorted from blood, taken in a trial of the OX40 agonist ivuxolimab. These receptor sequences come from an adult with an advanced solid tumor such as melanoma, head and neck, liver or kidney cancer.

The chain carries TRBV25-1 and TRBJ1-2; a weak D match, TRBD1 (5 bases). Germline loops: CDR1 MGHDK, CDR2 SYGVNS. With 6 bases removed from V and 4 bases from J, the gap between germline ends came to 15 bases. The CDR3 loop spans 14 amino acids. CDR3 residues: CASSDPGTLYGYTF. As DNA, the CDR3 is TGTGCCAGCAGCGACCCCGGGACCCTCTATGGCTACACCTTC.

V and J are TRBV27 and TRBJ2-2; 10 bases match TRBD1. J lost 4 bases, V lost 6 bases, and 11 bases had no gene match. CDR3 size: 17 residues. From germline, CDR1 is MNHEY and CDR2 SMNVEV (reference sequence). This CDR3 reads CASRPGGGQGITGELFF. The CDR3 region has the DNA TGTGCCAGCAGACCCGGGGGGGGACAGGGGATCACCGGGGAGCTGTTTTTT.

V gene TRBV4-1 combines with J gene TRBJ2-1; 7 bases map to TRBD1. The CDR3 contains 16 residues. Germline values: CDR1 MGHRA, CDR2 YSYEKL. The J segment lost 0 bases and the V segment lost 6 bases, leaving 8 bases of the junction unmatched. The CDR3 sequence: CASRPQGRSSYNEQFF. As DNA, the CDR3 is TGCGCCAGCAGGCCACAGGGGAGAAGCTCCTACAATGAGCAGTTCTTC.

The chain combines TRBV11-2 with TRBJ2-7, with D possibly matching TRBD1 (5 bases). Per germline, CDR1 SGHAT and CDR2 FQNNGV. The CDR3 is made up of 13 amino acids. With 0 bases removed from V and 7 bases from J, the gap between germline ends came to 10 bases. The DNA of the CDR3 is TGTGCCAGCAGCTTAGATTTAAGGGGTGAGCAGTACTTC. It yields the protein CASSLDLRGEQYF.

The V and J genes are TRBV2 and TRBJ2-7, with D possibly being TRBD1 (6 bases). CDR1 SNHLY and CDR2 FYNNEI come from the germline V gene. The CDR3 covers 12 residues. V was trimmed by 8 bases and J by 3 bases, leaving 11 bases between them. CDR3 loop: CASSGQNYEQYF. The CDR3 DNA follows: TGTGCCAGCTCTGGACAGAACTACGAGCAGTACTTC.

The chain is built from TRBV7-6 and TRBJ2-5, with 14 bases that match TRBD2. With 5 bases clipped from V and 3 bases from J, the junction kept 20 bases outside the gene matches. Germline V gene lookup returns CDR1 SGHVS and CDR2 FNYEAQ. This CDR3 contains 21 residues. The CDR3 region is CASSDRPPTSGGAAPEETQYF. For the CDR3, the DNA is TGTGCCAGCAGCGACCGACCCCCGACTAGCGGGGGGGCGGCGCCCGAAGAGACCCAGTACTTC.

The V gene is TRBV19, the J gene TRBJ2-7, with no clear D. The CDR3 loop spans 14 amino acids. Per germline, CDR1 LNHDA and CDR2 SQIVND (reference sequence). Trimming stripped 3 bases from V and 2 bases from J, with 11 bases between. DNA for the CDR3: TGTGCCAGTAGTATCCGTGTCCGAACCTACGAGCAGTACTTC. This gives the protein CASSIRVRTYEQYF.

The rearrangement joins TRBV6-1 to TRBJ1-2; 7 bases fit TRBD1. Germline trimming cut 4 bases from V and 4 bases from J; bases unmatched to any gene: 0. CDR1 MNHNS and CDR2 SASEGT come from the germline V gene. CDR3 length: 12 residues. CDR3: CASSGQGYGYTF. The CDR3 nucleotides are TGTGCCAGCAGTGGACAGGGCTATGGCTACACCTTC.

J is TRBJ2-5 and V is TRBV29-1; TRBD2 agrees at 7 bases. Germline V gene data show CDR1 as SQVTM and CDR2 as ANQGSEA. This CDR3 contains 13 residues. Trimming at V came to 2 bases and at J to 5 bases, leaving 5 bases not matched to a gene. The DNA of the CDR3 is TGCAGCGTTGAAACCCAGGGAGGGGAGACCCAGTACTTC. It codes for CSVETQGGETQYF.

The genes are TRBV6-5 and TRBJ2-7; 9 bases line up with TRBD1. The CDR3 runs to 15 residues. V lost 2 bases and J lost 0; bases outside the gene matches: 2. The germline V gene has CDR1 MNHEY and CDR2 SVGAGI. CDR3 in amino acids: CASSYTGGFSYEQYF. Written as DNA, the CDR3 is TGTGCCAGCAGTTACACAGGGGGCTTCTCCTACGAGCAGTACTTC.

This chain joins TRBV7-9 and TRBJ2-1; a possible D gene is TRBD1 (5 bases). V was cut by 5 bases and J by 1 base, with 9 bases left in between. Germline loops: CDR1 SEHNR, CDR2 FQNEAQ (reference sequence). This CDR3 comprises 14 residues. CDR3 loop: CASSMDTSYNEQFF. Written as DNA, the CDR3 is TGTGCCAGCAGCATGGACACTTCCTACAATGAGCAGTTCTTC.

V and J are TRBV5-1 and TRBJ2-2; D remains ambiguous. This CDR3 is 11 amino acids long. Germline assignment: CDR1 SGHRS and CDR2 YFSETQ. The V and J ends lost 5 bases and 5 bases respectively, with 4 bases between them. CDR3 sequence reads: CASRGTGELFF. The DNA for the CDR3 is TGCGCCAGCAGGGGAACCGGGGAGCTGTTTTTT.

The V call is TRBV19, the J call TRBJ2-5; D remains ambiguous. The V gene's germline CDR1 is LNHDA and CDR2 SQIVND (reference sequence). The CDR3 loop spans 14 amino acids. The V end was cut by 5 bases, the J end by 0 bases, with 10 bases between. CDR3 DNA: TGTGCCAGTAGTTCCTCACCCGACCAAGAGACCCAGTACTTC. This encodes CASSSSPDQETQYF.

The chain joins TRBV2 to TRBJ1-3, with 7 positions matching TRBD1. Losses at the gene ends were 3 bases for V and 4 bases for J; bases not matched to a gene: 3. Germline values: CDR1 SNHLY, CDR2 FYNNEI. The length of the CDR3 is 14 residues. CDR3 nucleotide sequence: TGTGCCAGCAGTGAGGGGACAGCCGGAAACACCATATATTTT. Translated: CASSEGTAGNTIYF.

The J gene is TRBJ1-3, the V gene TRBV2; no clear D gene. The CDR3 runs to 11 residues. In germline, CDR1 is SNHLY, CDR2 FYNNEI. V lost 5 bases, J lost 4 bases, and 3 bases lay in between. This CDR3 is CASSQGNTIYF. Written as DNA, the CDR3 is TGTGCCAGCAGTCAGGGAAACACCATATATTTT.